The next 30 T cell receptor beta chains were all read from a single sample in a study of T cells in Graves' hyperthyroidism and ophthalmopathy. Researchers took RNA transcripts and amplified the TCR beta CDR3 regions from them. A set of HTBI primers served as the primers for a first-round RT-PCR of the TCR CDR3. TCRdb re-called the multiplex PCR reads through MiXCR, storing one row per CDR3 protein. Of fewer than 450,000 distinct CDR3 sequences listed, about 18% were seen once; the top ten hold roughly a third. The sample consisted of blood. These TCRs come from a woman between 25 and 40 years old with Graves' hyperthyroidism that later progressed to Graves' ophthalmopathy.

The V call is TRBV6-1, the J call TRBJ2-7; TRBD1 matches at 11 bases. Germline CDR1 and CDR2: MNHNS and SASEGT. The V segment lost 8 bases and the J segment 2 bases; nucleotides outside the gene matches: 5. The CDR3 is made up of 14 amino acids. CDR3 region: CASGPGQGAYEQYF. In DNA form, the CDR3 reads TGTGCCAGCGGGCCGGGACAGGGGGCCTACGAGCAGTACTTC.

The chain has TRBV7-9 and TRBJ2-1, with 10 bases that match TRBD1. J lost 3 bases, V lost 5 bases, and 4 bases had no gene match. Germline CDR1 SEHNR, CDR2 FQNEAQ (reference sequence). CDR3 length: 15 residues. The CDR3 reads CASSVGQGVYNEQFF. CDR3 bases: TGTGCCAGCAGCGTCGGACAGGGGGTCTACAATGAGCAGTTCTTC.

This clonotype showed up just a few times. The chain recombines TRBV6-6 with TRBJ2-7; 8 bases line up with TRBD1. The V segment lost 0 bases and the J segment 3 bases; nucleotides outside the gene matches: 7. The CDR3 extends over 16 amino acids. Germline values: CDR1 MNHNY, CDR2 SVGAGI (reference sequence). The CDR3: CASSYSPGTGFYEQYF. The CDR3 nucleotides are TGTGCCAGCAGTTACTCCCCCGGGACAGGTTTCTACGAGCAGTACTTC.

This clonotype was seen ten or more times. This sequence joins TRBV27 and TRBJ1-1; D is ambiguous. The CDR3 totals 12 residues. The V gene's germline CDR1 is MNHEY and CDR2 SMNVEV (reference sequence). V lost 6 bases and J 5 bases, leaving 10 bases between the germline ends. CDR3 bases: TGTGCCAGCAGGGGCGGGTGGACTGAAGCTTTCTTT. Encoded protein: CASRGGWTEAFF.

This clonotype was counted at least ten times. The DNA for the CDR3 is TGTGCCAGCAGAACACAGGGGGCGAGGCAGTTCTTC. Amino acid sequence: CASRTQGARQFF. The chain is built from TRBV12-3 or TRBV12-4 and TRBJ2-1, with 9 bases matching TRBD1. This CDR3 spans 12 amino acids. The V segment lost 6 bases and the J segment 12 bases; nucleotides outside the gene matches: 6.

The chain is built from TRBV9 and TRBJ2-6; D might be TRBD1 (5 bases). There are 18 residues in the CDR3. Trimming left V 0 bases short and J 4 bases short, with 17 bases between. Germline CDR1 reads SGDLS; CDR2 reads YYNGEE. The CDR3 region is CASSVARTPTVGANVLTF. In nucleotides, the CDR3 is TGTGCCAGCAGCGTAGCTAGGACACCTACAGTGGGGGCCAACGTCCTGACTTTC. Full variable domain (outside the CDR3, taken from reference TRBV9 and TRBJ2-6): DSGVTQTPKHLITATGQRVTLRCSPRSGDLSVYWYQQSLDQGLQFLIQYYNGEERAKGNILERFSAQQFPDLHSELNLSSLELGDSALYFCASSVARTPTVGANVLTFGAGSRLTVL.

This clonotype has a count of ten or more. The CDR3, as DNA: TGTGCCAGCAGTAGCGGAACCTCCTACAATGAGCAGTTCTTC. Translation gives CASSSGTSYNEQFF. The gene calls are TRBV27 and TRBJ2-1; weak D call: TRBD2 (5 bases). The CDR3 has 14 residues. V was trimmed by 5 bases and J by 0 bases, leaving 8 bases between them. The germline V gene encodes CDR1 MNHEY and CDR2 SMNVEV (reference sequence).

This chain links TRBV6-1 with TRBJ2-2, with 11 bases that match TRBD2. The CDR3 length is 18 residues. The J segment lost 4 bases and the V segment lost 2 bases, leaving 9 bases of the junction unmatched. The V gene's germline CDR1 is MNHNS and CDR2 SASEGT. The CDR3 region has the DNA TGTGCCAGCAGTGAACAGGTAGCGGGGGGGCCTAGCACCGGGGAGCTGTTTTTT. Translated, it gives CASSEQVAGGPSTGELFF.

V gene TRBV6-1 combines with J gene TRBJ2-7; TRBD1 matches 9 bases. Germline CDR1 reads MNHNS; CDR2 reads SASEGT. J lost 3 bases, V lost 9 bases, and 6 bases had no gene match. There are 13 residues in the CDR3. CDR3 coding DNA: TGTGCCAGTGAGTTGACAGGGGGCTACGAGCAGTACGTC. This sequence encodes CASELTGGYEQYV.

This chain uses TRBV12-3 or TRBV12-4 with TRBJ2-5; 7 bases line up with TRBD1. This CDR3 is 14 amino acids long. The J segment lost 5 bases and the V segment lost 5 bases, leaving 8 bases of the junction unmatched. The DNA of the CDR3 is TGTGCCAGCAGTCCTCCGACAGGGCGGGAGACCCAGTACTTC. Its protein product is CASSPPTGRETQYF.

This clonotype was counted many times. This CDR3 reads CASSLQSGFTGYEQYF. DNA for the CDR3: TGCGCCAGCAGCTTGCAATCCGGGTTTACCGGCTACGAGCAGTACTTC. The chain uses TRBV5-1 and TRBJ2-7; D ambiguous. The CDR3 loop spans 16 amino acids. Trimming pared 1 base from V and 3 bases from J, leaving 17 bases between. The germline V gene encodes CDR1 SGHRS and CDR2 YFSETQ.

This sequence joins TRBV5-6 and TRBJ1-5, with TRBD1 as a possible D gene (5 bases). CDR1 and CDR2 (germline): SGHDT, YYEEEE. The CDR3 is made up of 15 amino acids. Trimming pared 4 bases from V and 4 bases from J, leaving 15 bases between. The chain's CDR3 is CASSPRGGLNQPQHF. The DNA for the CDR3 is TGTGCCAGCAGCCCACGCGGGGGTTTGAATCAGCCCCAGCATTTT.

This chain uses TRBV20-1 with TRBJ1-3; TRBD1 aligns across 7 bases. V lost 5 bases, J lost 2 bases, and 6 bases stayed unmatched. Germline V gene data show CDR1 as DFQATT and CDR2 as SNEGSKA (reference sequence). The CDR3 is 14 residues long. In nucleotides, the CDR3 is TGCAGTGCTCCGGCCGGGACAGCTGGAAACACCATATATTTT. Its protein product is CSAPAGTAGNTIYF.

This clonotype was seen a handful of times. V usage is TRBV5-4 and J usage is TRBJ2-5, with D unresolved. This CDR3 has 14 residues. Trimming stripped 4 bases from V and 1 base from J, with 11 bases between. Germline assignment: CDR1 SGHNT and CDR2 YYREEE (reference sequence). In DNA form, the CDR3 reads TGTGCCAGCAGCCTCGTTGAGGTCCAAGAGACCCAGTACTTC. Amino acid sequence: CASSLVEVQETQYF. Filled out from reference TRBV5-4 and TRBJ2-5, the complete variable domain reads ETGVTQSPTHLIKTRGQQVTLRCSSQSGHNTVSWYQQALGQGPQFIFQYYREEENGRGNFPPRFSGLQFPNYSSELNVNALELDDSALYLCASSLVEVQETQYFGPGTRLLVL.

This clonotype was observed at least ten times. The V and J genes are TRBV12-3 or TRBV12-4 and TRBJ1-4; D possibly corresponds to TRBD1 (5 bases). The CDR3 consists of 16 residues. Trimming removed 5 bases at V and 1 base at J, with 14 bases between. The CDR3 loop reads CASSAARDLTNEKLFF. Written as DNA, the CDR3 is TGTGCCAGCAGTGCAGCCCGGGACTTAACTAATGAAAAACTGTTTTTT.

This clonotype has at least ten counts. The rearrangement uses TRBV11-2 and TRBJ2-1, with 12 bases lining up with TRBD2. The CDR3 sequence is 17 residues long. Germline lookup yields CDR1 SGHAT and CDR2 FQNNGV. The V gene end was trimmed by 0 bases and the J gene end by 4 bases; junction bases not matched to a gene: 4. The CDR3 reads CASSLEPGLAGYNEQFF. The DNA of the CDR3 is TGTGCCAGCAGCTTAGAACCGGGACTAGCGGGTTACAATGAGCAGTTCTTC.

This clonotype was observed many times. The V and J genes are TRBV4-1 and TRBJ2-7, with 9 bases identical to TRBD2. V lost 3 bases to trimming and J lost 2 bases; unmatched junction nucleotides: 11. The CDR3 spans 17 residues. Germline CDR1 and CDR2: MGHRA and YSYEKL. CDR3 amino acids: CASSQYLETSGTYEQYF. DNA of the CDR3: TGCGCCAGCAGCCAGTATCTAGAGACTAGCGGTACCTACGAGCAGTACTTC.

There are many counts of this clonotype. The rearrangement joins TRBV11-2 to TRBJ2-3; possibly TRBD1 for D (5 bases). Germline values: CDR1 SGHAT, CDR2 FQNNGV. V was shortened by 0 bases and J by 4 bases, with 11 bases between the two germline ends. This CDR3 spans 15 amino acids. The CDR3 DNA is TGTGCCAGCAGCTTAGAATGGGGCGTCCCAGATACGCAGTATTTT. Its translation: CASSLEWGVPDTQYF.

The table lists this clonotype with many counts. The CDR3 bases are TGTGCCAGCAGCACCTCTCGGGGTTTTCTCTACGAGCAGTACTTC. Protein sequence: CASSTSRGFLYEQYF. The chain combines TRBV12-3 or TRBV12-4 with TRBJ2-7; D possibly corresponds to TRBD2 (5 bases). With 6 bases removed from V and 3 bases from J, the gap between germline ends came to 18 bases. The CDR3 has 15 residues.

Only a few counts were recorded for this clonotype. This rearrangement joins TRBV7-9 to TRBJ2-2; 8 bases align to TRBD2. CDR1 and CDR2 from the germline V gene are SEHNR and FQNEAQ (reference sequence). This CDR3 comprises 16 residues. The V segment lost 3 bases and the J segment 3 bases; nucleotides outside the gene matches: 6. The CDR3 DNA is TGTGCCAGCAGCTTTTCCGGGACTAGGTACACCGGGGAGCTGTTTTTT. Protein sequence: CASSFSGTRYTGELFF.

This clonotype showed up many times. The chain joins TRBV7-9 to TRBJ2-7; D is uncertain. Between the trimmed V and J ends, which lost 5 bases and 1 base, there was a span of 9 bases. Germline V gene data show CDR1 as SEHNR and CDR2 as FQNEAQ (reference sequence). This CDR3 spans 13 amino acids. CDR3 protein: CASSPSISYEQYF. In DNA, the CDR3 is TGTGCCAGCAGCCCCTCTATTTCCTACGAGCAGTACTTC.

The chain employs TRBV19 and TRBJ2-1; D ambiguous. V lost 3 bases, J lost 8 bases, and 14 bases lay in between. This CDR3 region has 14 residues. Germline lookup yields CDR1 LNHDA and CDR2 SQIVND (reference sequence). CDR3 sequence reads: CASSIALGNHEQFF. CDR3 sequence (DNA): TGTGCCAGTAGTATTGCGCTTGGGAACCATGAGCAGTTCTTC.

There are many counts of this clonotype. The gene calls are TRBV30 and TRBJ1-1; D not resolved. CDR1 is GTSNPN and CDR2 is SVGIG in the germline V gene (reference sequence). The V end lost 2 bases, the J end lost 3 bases, and 4 bases lay between the germline ends. CDR3 length: 11 amino acids. In DNA, the CDR3 is TGTGCCTGGAGTCTAGACACTGAAGCTTTCTTT. Translated: CAWSLDTEAFF.

This clonotype has just a few counts. This sequence joins TRBV3-1 and TRBJ2-1, with 7 bases lining up with TRBD2. The CDR3 covers 15 residues. V was pared by 3 bases and J by 2 bases, with 4 bases of the junction left unmatched. In germline, CDR1 is LGHDT, CDR2 YNNKEL (reference sequence). The chain's CDR3 is CASSHSGYPYNEQFF. In DNA form, the CDR3 reads TGTGCCAGCAGCCATAGCGGGTACCCCTACAATGAGCAGTTCTTC.

This clonotype has ten or more counts. This chain uses TRBV27 with TRBJ2-3; D is undetermined. V was trimmed by 5 bases and J by 0 bases, leaving 9 bases between them. The CDR3 is made up of 14 amino acids. Germline values: CDR1 MNHEY, CDR2 SMNVEV (reference sequence). CDR3 DNA: TGTGCCAGCAGTGACTTACCTAGCACAGATACGCAGTATTTT. As protein: CASSDLPSTDTQYF.

This clonotype was found many times. This chain joins TRBV29-1 and TRBJ2-3, with 7 positions matching TRBD2. J lost 0 bases, V lost 4 bases, and 10 bases had no gene match. CDR3 length: 16 amino acids. CDR1 and CDR2 from the germline V gene are SQVTM and ANQGSEA. The CDR3 DNA is TGCAGCGTTGTGGTGGTATTAGCGGGTAGCACAGATACGCAGTATTTT. This encodes CSVVVVLAGSTDTQYF.

This clonotype was counted a few times. The gene calls are TRBV20-1 and TRBJ1-2; D not resolved. This CDR3 region has 14 residues. Trimming cost V 0 bases and J 3 bases, with 11 bases left between them. Looked up from germline, CDR1 is DFQATT and CDR2 is SNEGSKA (reference sequence). CDR3 sequence (DNA): TGCAGTGCTAGAGATTTCACGGAAGACTATGGCTACACCTTC. This encodes CSARDFTEDYGYTF.

This clonotype occurred many times. The chain is built from TRBV11-1 and TRBJ2-1, with D perhaps TRBD1 (5 bases). CDR3 size: 15 residues. The germline V gene has CDR1 SGHAT and CDR2 FQDESV (reference sequence). V was trimmed by 1 base and J by 5 bases, leaving 12 bases between them. CDR3 coding DNA: TGTGCCAGCAGCTTAGTAGGGGTACGAAACAATGAGCAGTTCTTC. Translation gives CASSLVGVRNNEQFF.

The rearrangement joins TRBV28 to TRBJ1-6, with D maybe TRBD1 (6 bases). Germline CDR1 MDHEN, CDR2 SYDVKM. This CDR3 comprises 16 residues. With 10 bases removed from V and 1 base from J, the gap between germline ends came to 17 bases. As DNA, the CDR3 is TGTGCCATAAAAATAGGGGGAGGTTCCTATAATTCACCCCTCCACTTT. This codes for CAIKIGGGSYNSPLHF.

The chain is built from TRBV9 and TRBJ2-3, with D uncertain. The CDR3 covers 13 residues. Germline CDR1 SGDLS, CDR2 YYNGEE. V lost 2 bases to trimming and J lost 2 bases, with 6 bases between them. DNA for the CDR3: TGTGCCAGCAGCGTCGACTCCACAGATACGCAGTATTTT. Its translation: CASSVDSTDTQYF.